Listed below are T cell receptor beta chains from one sample, sequenced in a study of OX40 agonist ivuxolimab in advanced cancers. Some clones are missing from TCRdb's copy, which holds only in-frame ones; the method was immunoSEQ multiplex PCR. The sample has more than 45,000 clones, 75% to 90% seen once. The sequenced sample was CD4+ or CD8+ T cells sorted from blood, obtained in a trial of the OX40 agonist ivuxolimab. These receptors all stem from an adult with an advanced solid tumor such as melanoma, head and neck, liver or kidney cancer. Each CDR3 is given with its conserved first and last residue. A D gene is named only where the DNA matches it firmly. Expanded clones get a size class; other rows say once, few or many, or leave the size out.

clone_size d_call j_call v_call cdr3_aa cdr3_nt
- - TRBJ2-5 TRBV19 CASSTPRGQETQYF TGTGCCAGTAGTACCCCAAGGGGCCAAGAGACCCAGTACTTC
- - TRBJ2-7 TRBV10-3 CASWDSGYEQYF TGTGCCAGCTGGGACAGCGGGTACGAGCAGTACTTC
- TRBD2 TRBJ2-1 TRBV5-1 CASSSGTSGHNEQFF TGCGCCAGCAGCTCCGGGACTAGCGGACACAATGAGCAGTTCTTC
- TRBD1 TRBJ2-3 TRBV5-1 CASSDYRGRVTDTQYF TGCGCCAGCAGCGACTACAGGGGGCGCGTCACAGATACGCAGTATTTT
- - TRBJ1-4 TRBV5-1 CASSLGRQSNEKLFF TGCGCCAGCAGCTTAGGGCGACAGAGTAATGAAAAACTGTTTTTT
- - TRBJ2-7 TRBV6-1 CASSERRPPYEQYF TGTGCCAGCAGTGAAAGGAGACCTCCCTACGAGCAGTACTTC
- TRBD1 TRBJ1-5 TRBV19 CASSIGTGGVSNQPQHF TGTGCCAGTAGTATCGGGACAGGGGGCGTCAGCAATCAGCCCCAGCATTTT
few TRBD1 TRBJ1-3 TRBV11-2 CASSGLPGGFASGNTIYF TGTGCCAGCAGCGGACTCCCAGGGGGGTTTGCCTCTGGAAACACCATATATTTT
few TRBD1 TRBJ1-5 TRBV7-9 CASSLGVQGAGQPQHF TGTGCCAGCAGCTTAGGGGTTCAGGGGGCAGGCCAGCCCCAGCATTTT
- - TRBJ2-5 TRBV5-6 CASSLGGQGRGTQYF TGTGCCAGCAGCTTGGGAGGCCAGGGACGGGGGACCCAGTACTTC
- TRBD1 TRBJ2-1 TRBV18 CASSARDRVEHNEQFF TGTGCCAGCTCAGCCAGGGACAGGGTGGAGCACAATGAGCAGTTCTTC
- TRBD1 TRBJ1-5 TRBV19 CASSIPGGAFQPQHF TGTGCCAGTAGTATACCAGGGGGCGCTTTTCAGCCCCAGCATTTT
- TRBD1 TRBJ1-5 TRBV7-8 CASSLARLGRGRGGNQPQHF TGTGCCAGCAGCTTAGCCCGGTTGGGTAGGGGGCGCGGAGGCAATCAGCCCCAGCATTTT
once TRBD2 TRBJ2-1 TRBV29-1 CSVEEWPGGGNEQFF TGCAGCGTTGAAGAATGGCCGGGAGGTGGCAATGAGCAGTTCTTC
few TRBD2 TRBJ2-3 TRBV13 CASSLYTRERGRARTDTQYF TGTGCCAGCAGCTTATATACCCGGGAGCGGGGGAGAGCTCGCACAGATACGCAGTATTTT
- - TRBJ1-1 TRBV2 CASSESGAVNTEAFF TGTGCCAGCAGTGAATCGGGGGCCGTGAACACTGAAGCTTTCTTT
once TRBD1 TRBJ1-1 TRBV18 CATTGQGGTEAFF TGTGCCACAACCGGACAGGGGGGGACTGAAGCTTTCTTT
- - TRBJ2-2 TRBV5-4 CASSLGRAPGELFF TGTGCCAGCAGCTTAGGGCGGGCGCCCGGGGAGCTGTTTTTT
- - TRBJ1-2 TRBV19 CASSIDINGYTF TGTGCCAGTAGTATAGATATCAATGGCTACACCTTC
many - TRBJ1-4 TRBV5-4 CASSAGMDEKLFF TGTGCCAGCAGCGCCGGCATGGATGAAAAACTGTTTTTT
- - TRBJ1-6 TRBV2 CASRMDNSYNSPLHF TGTGCCAGCAGGATGGACAACTCCTATAATTCACCCCTCCACTTT
- - TRBJ1-6 TRBV6-1 CASSEDFGGANNSPLHF TGTGCCAGCAGTGAAGATTTCGGTGGGGCGAACAATTCACCCCTCCACTTT
- TRBD1 TRBJ1-5 TRBV7-3 CASSLGVQGAGQPQHF TGTGCCAGCAGCTTAGGGGTTCAGGGGGCAGGCCAGCCCCAGCATTTT
- TRBD2 TRBJ2-1 TRBV5-6 CASRGLAGGRYNEQFF TGTGCCAGCAGAGGACTAGCGGGGGGCAGATACAATGAGCAGTTCTTC
- - TRBJ2-5 TRBV10-3 CAIRDQETQYF TGTGCCATCCGGGACCAAGAGACCCAGTACTTC
few TRBD1 TRBJ1-2 TRBV13 CASSPGTGYVGYTF TGTGCCAGCAGCCCTGGGACAGGGTATGTTGGCTACACCTTC
- - TRBJ1-1 TRBV4-2 CASSQDLRGGKGSGTEAFF TGTGCCAGCAGCCAAGATCTGAGGGGAGGAAAGGGGTCTGGGACTGAAGCTTTCTTT
- TRBD2 TRBJ2-5 TRBV19 CASSMAGGQETQYF TGTGCCAGTAGTATGGCGGGGGGCCAAGAGACCCAGTACTTC